Reported below is one T cell receptor beta chain. V was shortened by 4 bases and J by 0 bases, with 13 bases between the two germline ends. Germline V gene sequence: CDR1 SGHDT, CDR2 YYEEEE. This CDR3 contains 15 residues. Primers used in a second PCR of about 7 to 12 cycles were a sample-barcoded 5' primer and a J-beta primer mix. Template switching added a 12-random-nucleotide identifier to every cDNA molecule. One entry per CDR3 protein results from TCRdb running MiXCR on the 5' RACE reads. The table lists hundreds of thousands of distinct CDR3 sequences, 20% to 30% of them singletons, with less than 9% in the top ten. These data originate in a study of blood T cells in healthy people across ages. This sample also belongs to another study, concerning T cells of mothers and their children. That paper states: Thymic selection molds TCR recombination output in much the same way for related pairs as for unrelated pairs. Unrelated mother-child pairs always had slightly, but never significantly, lower normalized overlap than related pairs.

The sample consisted of blood. This rearrangement joins TRBV5-6 to TRBJ1-1; tentatively, D is TRBD1 (6 bases). The TCR comes from a boy between 5 and 17 years old in good health. The CDR3 DNA follows: TGTGCCAGCAGCCGAGGGACATTGATGAACACTGAAGCTTTCTTT. This sequence encodes CASSRGTLMNTEAFF.